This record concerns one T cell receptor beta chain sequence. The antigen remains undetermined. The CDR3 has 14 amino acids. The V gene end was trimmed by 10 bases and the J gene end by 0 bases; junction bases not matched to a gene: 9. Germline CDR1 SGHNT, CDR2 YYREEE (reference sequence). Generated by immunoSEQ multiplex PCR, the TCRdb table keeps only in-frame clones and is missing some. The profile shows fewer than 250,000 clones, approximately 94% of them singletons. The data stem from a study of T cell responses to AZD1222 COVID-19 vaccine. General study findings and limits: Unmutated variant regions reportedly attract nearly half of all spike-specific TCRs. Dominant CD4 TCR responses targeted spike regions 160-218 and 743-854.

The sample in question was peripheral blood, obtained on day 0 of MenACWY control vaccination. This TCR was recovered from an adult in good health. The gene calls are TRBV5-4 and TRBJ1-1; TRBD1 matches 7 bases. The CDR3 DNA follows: TGTGCCTCTACGATGACAGGGATGAACACTGAAGCTTTCTTT. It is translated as CASTMTGMNTEAFF.